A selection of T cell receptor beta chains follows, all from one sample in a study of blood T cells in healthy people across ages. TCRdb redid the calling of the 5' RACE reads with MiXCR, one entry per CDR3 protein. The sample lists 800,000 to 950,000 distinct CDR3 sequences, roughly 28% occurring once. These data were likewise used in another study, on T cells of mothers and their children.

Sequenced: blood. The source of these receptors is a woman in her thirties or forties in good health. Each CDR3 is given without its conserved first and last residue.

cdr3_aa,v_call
ASAPGDSYGYT,TRBV27
ASSYLGQGGYSYEQY,TRBV6-2/TRBV6-3
ASSLGGTYEQY,TRBV5-1
ASSQDENQPQH,TRBV4-3
SARATGGSNQPQH,TRBV20-1
ASSLDFRGTEAF,TRBV5-1
ASSLEGSYNEQF,TRBV5-1
ASSEVLSYGYT,TRBV9
ASGLAKHGQGLYGYT,TRBV12-5
ASSRDVQETQY,TRBV5-1
ASSVGGLLERDGYT,TRBV9
ASSQDASRGPENYGYT,TRBV4-2
SAGTGNSPGANVLT,TRBV29-1
SASVPGASSYNSPLH,TRBV20-1
ASSFRAQNNIQY,TRBV7-2
ASSIEGRGETQY,TRBV7-2
ASSQGPGSYEQF,TRBV4-1
SANSGDETQY,TRBV20-1
SATGQGTYEQY,TRBV20-1
ASSQQILAGGLHEQY,TRBV4-1
ASSSSGYTEQF,TRBV27
SVEDPSGRNTIY,TRBV29-1
ATSRDGGRNREQY,TRBV15
ASSYEQGAWVF,TRBV7-2
ASSLWAGRNTDAQY,TRBV12-3/TRBV12-4
ASSLAPPGTEAF,TRBV7-2
ASSPKGVAGVTDTQY,TRBV5-5
ASSIRDRVFMNTQY,TRBV7-2
ASSQRTGAGYEQY,TRBV5-1
ASSPGERRSYEQY,TRBV7-2
ASSETGGGKLF,TRBV7-2
ASSLGEGTNYGYT,TRBV12-3/TRBV12-4
ASSLVRGWVYEQY,TRBV5-1
AISDWGPSGTATGYGYT,TRBV10-3
ASSYSTGLYGYT,TRBV6-6
ASSEQEARWNEKLF,TRBV9
ASSLPGQVNTIY,TRBV7-9
ASSLGRAGNTDTQY,TRBV5-1
ASSWGSGNTIY,TRBV6-6
SARQGGNSPLH,TRBV20-1
ASSGDGMNTEAF,TRBV5-6